These 25 T cell receptor beta chains share one sample of origin, sequenced in a study of T cells in Graves' hyperthyroidism and ophthalmopathy (dated by TCRdb to the late 2010s). Receptors were amplified or captured by multiplex PCR. Sequencing instrument: Illumina HiSeq 2000. Amplification of TCR beta CDR3 regions was carried out from RNA transcripts. For the first round of RT-PCR on the TCR CDR3, the HTBI primer set was used together with the Qiagen OneStep RT-PCR kit. TCRdb redid the processing of the public reads, applying fastp at Q25 and MiXCR, and retained in-frame beta chains. Entries that share a CDR3 protein sequence are merged under the most common genes and DNA. The sample table holds approximately 330,000 distinct CDR3 sequences, of which approximately 18% were seen once. The ten largest clones add up to approximately 49% of the sample. Sample: blood. These receptors came from a woman in her fifties or sixties with Graves' hyperthyroidism.

The rearrangement uses TRBV10-3 and TRBJ2-2; the D gene is possibly TRBD1 (5 bases). CDR1 is ENHRY and CDR2 is SYGVKD in the germline V gene. The CDR3 totals 14 residues. Trimming left V 11 bases short and J 7 bases short, with 20 bases between. CDR3 nucleotides: TGTGCCGCCGCCTTGGGGCAGAAGGGCGGGGAGCTGTTTTTT. It specifies CAAALGQKGGELFF.

CDR3 amino acids: CATSEYRLAGSPTDTQYF. The CDR3 bases are TGTGCCACCAGTGAATACAGACTAGCGGGATCGCCCACAGATACGCAGTATTTT. The chain uses TRBV24-1 and TRBJ2-3; 11 nucleotides agree with TRBD2. V trimming: 4 bases; J trimming: 2 bases; junction bases outside the gene matches: 10. Germline CDR1 and CDR2: KGHDR and SFDVKD. This CDR3 comprises 18 residues.

There are a few counts of this clonotype. The chain joins TRBV29-1 to TRBJ2-5; 7 bases agree with TRBD2. Germline lookup yields CDR1 SQVTM and CDR2 ANQGSEA. The CDR3 spans 15 residues. Unmatched junction bases numbered 14, after V lost 6 bases and J lost 4 bases. The CDR3 is CSVEGRGRGGETQYF. As DNA, the CDR3 is TGCAGCGTCGAGGGGAGGGGCAGAGGTGGAGAGACCCAGTACTTC.

This clonotype was seen repeatedly, ten times or more. The CDR3 DNA follows: TGTGCCTGGAGTGCCGACACGAGTCTATACGAGCAGTACTTC. Its protein product is CAWSADTSLYEQYF. The chain combines TRBV30 with TRBJ2-7, with D hard to call. V was pared by 1 base and J by 4 bases, with 14 bases between. Germline V gives CDR1 GTSNPN, CDR2 SVGIG (reference sequence). This CDR3 has 14 amino acids.

This chain links TRBV12-3 or TRBV12-4 with TRBJ1-5; 9 bases fit TRBD1. The CDR3 length is 19 residues. Trimming took 5 bases from V and 0 from J; bases not matched to a gene: 14. The CDR3 DNA reads TGTGCCAGCAGTAGAATTTACGGGACAGGGATGAATAGCAATCAGCCCCAGCATTTT. Its protein is CASSRIYGTGMNSNQPQHF.

This clonotype was recorded a few times. The rearrangement uses TRBV6-1 and TRBJ2-7, with TRBD1 identical over 9 bases. Trimming at V came to 11 bases and at J to 1 base, leaving 9 bases not matched to a gene. This CDR3 spans 14 amino acids. In germline, CDR1 is MNHNS, CDR2 SASEGT. For the CDR3, the DNA is TGTGCCGGATCCCTAGGGACAGGGTCCTACGAGCAGTACTTC. Translation: CAGSLGTGSYEQYF.

The chain couples TRBV28 to TRBJ2-7, with a possible D match to TRBD1 (6 bases). The CDR3 is 14 amino acids. The V and J ends lost 5 bases and 2 bases respectively, with 13 bases between them. The germline V gene has CDR1 MDHEN and CDR2 SYDVKM. The DNA for the CDR3 is TGTGCCAGCAGTGTCCAGGGGCCAACCTACGAGCAGTACTTC. It is translated as CASSVQGPTYEQYF.

The table lists this clonotype with many counts. This chain uses TRBV3-1 with TRBJ1-3; D not certain. CDR1 and CDR2 from the germline V gene are LGHDT and YNNKEL (reference sequence). Trimming removed 0 bases at V and 9 bases at J, with 12 bases between. The CDR3 contains 14 residues. CDR3 DNA: TGTGCCAGCAGCCAAGATAGTCGCCGGGCCACCATATATTTT. Encoded protein: CASSQDSRRATIYF.

This sequence joins TRBV11-2 and TRBJ2-7; a possible D gene is TRBD1 (5 bases). The CDR3 totals 15 residues. V lost 1 base, J lost 2 bases, and 12 bases lay in between. CDR1 SGHAT and CDR2 FQNNGV come from the germline V gene. The CDR3 reads CASSLGQGLTYEQYF. The CDR3, as DNA: TGTGCCAGCAGCTTAGGTCAGGGCTTAACCTACGAGCAGTACTTC.

This clonotype was seen more than once but under ten times. The rearrangement joins TRBV6-2 or TRBV6-3 to TRBJ2-2, with D perhaps given as TRBD1 or TRBD2 (5 bases each). CDR1 is MNHEY and CDR2 is SVGEGT in the germline V gene. V lost 5 bases, J lost 7 bases, and 11 bases lay in between. CDR3 length: 13 residues. The CDR3 is CASSKGTNGELFF. CDR3 nucleotide sequence: TGTGCCAGCAGTAAGGGGACGAACGGGGAGCTGTTTTTT.

The genes are TRBV6-1 and TRBJ2-7; perhaps TRBD2 as D (5 bases). The last part of the DNA fits TRBJ2-1 better; the J call may be wrong. The CDR3 covers 14 residues. Germline values: CDR1 MNHNS, CDR2 SASEGT. The DNA for the CDR3 is TGTGCCAGCAGACCGCCCGGGGTATCCTACGAGCAGTTCTTC. Translated: CASRPPGVSYEQFF.

In nucleotides, the CDR3 is TGTGCCATCAATGACCCGACCCCGCTAGATGCAGATACGCAGTATTTT. The encoded protein is CAINDPTPLDADTQYF. The chain carries TRBV10-3 and TRBJ2-3; no definite D call. The V gene's germline CDR1 is ENHRY and CDR2 SYGVKD. This CDR3 has 16 amino acids. Between the trimmed V and J ends, which lost 7 bases and 4 bases, there was a span of 21 bases.

This clonotype was found many times. The gene calls are TRBV20-1 and TRBJ2-7; 10 bases are shared with TRBD1. Germline assignment: CDR1 DFQATT and CDR2 SNEGSKA (reference sequence). The CDR3 contains 15 residues. Trimming removed 1 base from V and 1 base from J; junction bases left unmatched: 4. The CDR3 reads CSARAVGQGSYEQYV. CDR3 in DNA: TGCAGTGCTAGAGCCGTGGGACAGGGGTCCTACGAGCAGTACGTC.

The gene calls are TRBV5-1 and TRBJ2-7, with D perhaps matching TRBD1 (6 bases). Germline values: CDR1 SGHRS, CDR2 YFSETQ. CDR3 length: 15 amino acids. V lost 4 bases and J lost 3, with 17 bases in between. Here the CDR3 reads CASSHRQDTNYEQYF. CDR3 sequence (DNA): TGCGCCAGCAGCCATAGACAGGATACTAACTACGAGCAGTACTTC. Full variable domain (outside the CDR3, taken from reference TRBV5-1 and TRBJ2-7): KAGVTQTPRYLIKTRGQQVTLSCSPISGHRSVSWYQQTPGQGLQFLFEYFSETQRNKGNFPGRFSGRQFSNSRSEMNVSTLELGDSALYLCASSHRQDTNYEQYFGPGTRLTVT.

As to this clonotype: A much larger clone differs by one base, so this may be a read error. The rearrangement joins TRBV6-5 to TRBJ2-5, with 7 bases matching TRBD2. Germline V gene sequence: CDR1 MNHEY, CDR2 SVGAGI. CDR3 size: 15 residues. Germline trimming cut 2 bases from V and 4 bases from J; bases unmatched to any gene: 7. CDR3 coding DNA: TGTGCCAGCAGTTACACTAACGGGGAGGGAGAGACCCAGTACTTC. The encoded protein is CASSYTNGEGETQYF.

This clonotype was counted many times. The J gene is TRBJ2-5, the V gene TRBV7-8; 13 positions agree with TRBD2. Trimming at V came to 4 bases and at J to 4 bases, leaving 3 bases not matched to a gene. Germline V gives CDR1 SGHVS, CDR2 FQNEAQ. This CDR3 is 15 amino acids long. The chain's CDR3 is CASSSGLAGTETQYF. DNA for the CDR3: TGTGCCAGCAGCTCGGGACTAGCGGGAACAGAGACCCAGTACTTC. Based on the CDR3 plus reference TRBV7-8 and TRBJ2-5, the full variable domain is GAGVSQSPRYKVAKRGQDVALRCDPISGHVSLFWYQQALGQGPEFLTYFQNEAQLDKSGLPSDRFFAERPEGSVSTLKIQRTQQEDSAVYLCASSSGLAGTETQYFGPGTRLLVL.

The V call is TRBV15, the J call TRBJ2-1, with TRBD2 identical over 12 bases. The trim removed 5 bases at V and 2 bases at J, leaving 7 bases unmatched. The CDR3 has 17 residues. Germline CDR1 is LNHNV and CDR2 is YYDKDF (reference sequence). CDR3 residues: CATSFSSGRAPYNEQFF. The CDR3 DNA follows: TGTGCCACCAGCTTTTCTAGCGGGAGGGCCCCCTACAATGAGCAGTTCTTC.

This clonotype has just a few counts. This chain links TRBV30 with TRBJ2-7, with D unresolved. Trimming left V 4 bases short and J 0 bases short, with 16 bases between. The CDR3 extends over 15 amino acids. Germline V gene lookup returns CDR1 GTSNPN and CDR2 SVGIG (reference sequence). DNA for the CDR3: TGTGCCTGGATATTCAACCTTCTAAGCTCCTACGAGCAGTACGTC. Encoded protein: CAWIFNLLSSYEQYV.

This clonotype was seen ten or more times. The chain combines TRBV2 with TRBJ2-1, with D maybe TRBD2 (5 bases). The germline gives CDR1 SNHLY, CDR2 FYNNEI. V gave up 4 bases and J gave up 6 bases, with 16 bases separating them. The CDR3 is 15 amino acids. For the CDR3, the DNA is TGTGCCAGCAGTGGTTCCGGAGGCGGTTTCAATGAGCAGTTCTTC. Its translation is CASSGSGGGFNEQFF.

The V gene is TRBV20-1, the J gene TRBJ1-5; maybe TRBD1 (6 bases). V was pared by 0 bases and J by 5 bases, with 11 bases between. Per the germline V gene, CDR1 is DFQATT and CDR2 is SNEGSKA (reference sequence). CDR3 size: 14 residues. The CDR3, as DNA: TGCAGTGCTAGAGATCGAGAGGGGGATCAGCCCCAGCATTTT. This translates into CSARDREGDQPQHF.

This clonotype came up many times. This chain connects TRBV6-1 to TRBJ1-5; 7 bases are shared with TRBD1. The CDR3 runs 14 residues. The V gene end was trimmed by 5 bases and the J gene end by 4 bases; junction bases not matched to a gene: 5. Germline assignment: CDR1 MNHNS and CDR2 SASEGT. This CDR3 is CASSSGTVNQPQHF. CDR3 nucleotides: TGTGCCAGCAGTTCCGGGACAGTAAATCAGCCCCAGCATTTT.

This chain connects TRBV7-2 to TRBJ2-2, with D unclear. The CDR3 runs 15 residues. Germline CDR1 and CDR2: SGHTA and FQGNSA. Trimming left V 0 bases short and J 2 bases short, with 7 bases between. As DNA, the CDR3 is TGTGCCAGCAGCTTAGCAATACGAAACACCGGGGAGCTGTTTTTT. Its protein is CASSLAIRNTGELFF.

This clonotype was counted many times. V gene TRBV10-3 combines with J gene TRBJ1-1, with D unclear. Per germline, CDR1 ENHRY and CDR2 SYGVKD. The CDR3 spans 13 residues. V was pared by 3 bases and J by 3 bases, with 8 bases between. CDR3 residues: CAISDQADTEAFF. The CDR3 nucleotides read TGTGCCATCAGTGACCAGGCGGACACTGAAGCTTTCTTT.

In its sample, this clonotype was seen many times. The chain joins TRBV20-1 to TRBJ2-5; the D gene is possibly TRBD1 (6 bases). Germline V gene data show CDR1 as DFQATT and CDR2 as SNEGSKA (reference sequence). Deletions cut 2 bases from V and 4 bases from J, with 8 bases between. The CDR3 extends over 12 amino acids. CDR3 protein: CSARSQGETQYF. CDR3 sequence (DNA): TGCAGTGCTAGATCACAGGGAGAGACCCAGTACTTC.

In its sample, this clonotype was seen a few times. V and J are TRBV19 and TRBJ1-2; a possible D gene is TRBD1 (6 bases). V was trimmed by 4 bases and J by 1 base, leaving 13 bases between them. Germline loops: CDR1 LNHDA, CDR2 SQIVND (reference sequence). The CDR3 is 15 amino acids. The CDR3 sequence: CASSTRRTDNYGYTF. The CDR3, as DNA: TGTGCCAGTAGTACCCGCCGGACAGATAACTATGGCTACACCTTC.